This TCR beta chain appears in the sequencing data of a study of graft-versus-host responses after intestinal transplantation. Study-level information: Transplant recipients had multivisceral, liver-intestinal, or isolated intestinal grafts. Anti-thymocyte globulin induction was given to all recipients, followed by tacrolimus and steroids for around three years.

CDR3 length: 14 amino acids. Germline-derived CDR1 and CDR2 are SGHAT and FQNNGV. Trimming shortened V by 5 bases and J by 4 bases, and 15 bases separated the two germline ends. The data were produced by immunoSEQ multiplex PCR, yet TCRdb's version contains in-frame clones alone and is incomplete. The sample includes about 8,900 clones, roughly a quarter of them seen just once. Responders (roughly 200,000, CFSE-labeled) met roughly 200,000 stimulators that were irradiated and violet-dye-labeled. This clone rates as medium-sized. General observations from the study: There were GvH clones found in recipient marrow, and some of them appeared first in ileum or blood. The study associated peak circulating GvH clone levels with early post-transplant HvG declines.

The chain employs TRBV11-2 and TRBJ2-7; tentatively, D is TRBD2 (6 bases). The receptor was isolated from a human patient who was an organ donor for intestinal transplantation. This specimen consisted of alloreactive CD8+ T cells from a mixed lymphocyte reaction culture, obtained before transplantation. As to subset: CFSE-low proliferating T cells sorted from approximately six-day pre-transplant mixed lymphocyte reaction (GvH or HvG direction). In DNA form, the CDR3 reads TGTGCCAGCAGCGGGGGAGAAGGAGGGTACGAGCAGTACTTC. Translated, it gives CASSGGEGGYEQYF.